Below are 11 T cell receptor beta chains sequenced from a single sample in a study of cytomegalovirus exposure and HLA in healthy donors (dated by TCRdb to 2016 to 2017). Library method: the immunoSEQ multiplex PCR assay. The multiplex PCR relied on a mix of 60 forward primers for TCR Vbeta segments and 13 reverse primers for TCR Jbeta segments. Entries here come from immuneACCESS through TCRdb and include only in-frame sequences with V and J called. Some clones fail to appear in such tables; in the studies checked, an unresolved V gene covers under half of the shortfall, and the cause of the remainder is unknown. A total of more than 95,000 clones appear in this sample, roughly three quarters of them only once. The ten largest clones represent roughly 3.2% of the sample. The sample was PBMCs. The receptors come from a man in his thirties or forties in good health and CMV-seronegative.

The gene calls are TRBV7-2 and TRBJ2-4; 8 bases fit TRBD1. This CDR3 contains 17 residues. V was pared by 1 base and J by 2 bases, with 7 bases of the junction left unmatched. Germline-derived CDR1 and CDR2 are SGHTA and FQGNSA. The CDR3 region is CASSLGDRRVSKNIQYF. The DNA for the CDR3 is TGTGCCAGCAGCTTAGGGGACAGGCGAGTGTCCAAAAACATTCAGTACTTC.

V is TRBV7-3 and J is TRBJ1-1, with D unresolved. Trimming pared 5 bases from V and 5 bases from J, leaving 15 bases between. This CDR3 spans 14 amino acids. Germline CDR1 reads SGHTA; CDR2 reads FQGTGA. The CDR3 sequence: CASSPDSGGTEAFF. For the CDR3, the DNA is TGTGCCAGCAGCCCTGATTCCGGAGGGACTGAAGCTTTCTTT.

V gene TRBV2 combines with J gene TRBJ2-3; possibly TRBD2 for D (6 bases). V was clipped by 11 bases and J by 4 bases, with 16 bases between them. The germline V gene encodes CDR1 SNHLY and CDR2 FYNNEI. The CDR3 extends over 13 amino acids. The CDR3 reads CALTRDRADTQYF. CDR3 in DNA: TGTGCCCTCACGCGGGATCGGGCAGATACGCAGTATTTT.

V is TRBV5-4 and J is TRBJ1-1; 9 bases are a match to TRBD1. The germline gives CDR1 SGHNT, CDR2 YYREEE (reference sequence). J gave up 4 bases and V 5 bases, and 6 bases lay outside the gene matches. The CDR3 is made up of 14 amino acids. The CDR3 DNA reads TGTGCCAGCAGAAACGGACAGGGGAGCACTGAAGCTTTCTTT. It translates to CASRNGQGSTEAFF.

This clone has only a few counts. CDR3 sequence: CASSLIPGQDTEAFF. CDR3 nucleotides: TGTGCCAGCAGCTTGATTCCGGGACAGGACACTGAAGCTTTCTTT. This chain joins TRBV7-9 and TRBJ1-1; 8 bases are shared with TRBD1. From germline, CDR1 is SEHNR and CDR2 FQNEAQ (reference sequence). V trimming: 3 bases; J trimming: 3 bases; junction bases outside the gene matches: 6. There are 15 residues in the CDR3. The full variable domain, rest sourced from reference TRBV7-9 and TRBJ1-1, is DTGVSQNPRHKITKRGQNVTFRCDPISEHNRLYWYRQTLGQGPEFLTYFQNEAQLEKSRLLSDRFSAERPKGSFSTLEIQRTEQGDSAMYLCASSLIPGQDTEAFFGQGTRLTVV.

The V gene is TRBV6-6, the J gene TRBJ2-5; 7 positions match TRBD2. This CDR3 spans 11 amino acids. CDR1 is MNHNY and CDR2 is SVGAGI in the germline V gene (reference sequence). J was trimmed by 11 bases and V by 2 bases; bases with no gene match: 2. Here the CDR3 reads CASSYGGEQYF. CDR3 coding DNA: TGTGCCAGCAGTTACGGGGGGGAGCAGTACTTC.

This chain connects TRBV2 to TRBJ1-5, with D uncertain. V was trimmed by 4 bases and J by 10 bases, leaving 11 bases between them. The length of the CDR3 is 12 residues. Per germline, CDR1 SNHLY and CDR2 FYNNEI. The CDR3 DNA sequence: TGTGCCAGCAGTGGAGAGGGTAACCCCCAGCATTTT. The encoded protein is CASSGEGNPQHF. The full variable domain, its missing parts supplied by reference TRBV2 and TRBJ1-5, is EPEVTQTPSHQVTQMGQEVILRCVPISNHLYFYWYRQILGQKVEFLVSFYNNEISEKSEIFDDQFSVERPDGSNFTLKIRSTKLEDSAMYFCASSGEGNPQHFGDGTRLSIL.

The rearrangement links TRBV14 to TRBJ2-5, with TRBD1 as a possible D gene (6 bases). Germline loops: CDR1 SGHDN, CDR2 FVKESK. The CDR3 runs to 14 residues. V lost 4 bases and J 6 bases, leaving 15 bases between the germline ends. The DNA of the CDR3 is TGTGCCAGCAGCCCCTCCCTGCAGGGGCAGACCCAGTACTTC. It is translated as CASSPSLQGQTQYF.

The J gene is TRBJ1-1, the V gene TRBV18, with D perhaps matching TRBD1 (6 bases). The germline CDR1 and CDR2 sequences are KGHSH and LQKENI. The CDR3 totals 15 residues. V was shortened by 4 bases and J by 0 bases, with 12 bases between the two germline ends. CDR3 sequence: CASSLTGHLNTEAFF. CDR3 coding DNA: TGTGCCAGCTCACTCACGGGACATCTGAACACTGAAGCTTTCTTT.

The chain is built from TRBV4-1 and TRBJ2-5, with TRBD2 matching 8 bases. The germline V gene has CDR1 MGHRA and CDR2 YSYEKL. Losses at the gene ends were 2 bases for V and 2 bases for J; bases not matched to a gene: 10. The CDR3 sequence is 17 residues long. The CDR3, as DNA: TGCGCCAGCAGCCAAAAAACTAGCGGAGGGGCACAAGAGACCCAGTACTTC. The encoded protein is CASSQKTSGGAQETQYF.

A few counts support this clone. V and J are TRBV6-5 and TRBJ2-7, with TRBD2 matching 7 bases. Germline V gives CDR1 MNHEY, CDR2 SVGAGI. The V gene end was trimmed by 2 bases and the J gene end by 2 bases; junction bases not matched to a gene: 3. This CDR3 comprises 14 residues. CDR3 region: CASSYPGRAYEQYF. DNA of the CDR3: TGTGCCAGCAGTTACCCTGGGAGGGCCTACGAGCAGTACTTC.